This T cell receptor beta chain emerged from a study of cytomegalovirus exposure and HLA in healthy donors. PCR primers comprised 60 Vbeta and 13 Jbeta primers. Clones were read by immunoSEQ multiplex PCR, and TCRdb kept only the in-frame ones, dropping some. The sample has some 220,000 clones; approximately 82% are singletons. Germline CDR1 reads MNHNY; CDR2 reads SVGAGI (reference sequence). This CDR3 region has 13 residues. Trimming took off 6 bases at V and 0 bases at J, with 8 bases between the two ends. This TCR was recovered from a woman aged 35 to 49 in good health and CMV-seronegative. The sample taken for sequencing was PBMCs. The chain employs TRBV6-6 and TRBJ1-1; no definite D call. The CDR3 region has the DNA TGTGCCAGCAGAGACATTATGAACACTGAAGCTTTCTTT. This codes for CASRDIMNTEAFF.